This passage covers 16 T cell receptor beta chains from one sample sequenced in a study of T cell repertoires in cytomegalovirus infection. TCRdb independently ran MiXCR on the reads; one entry per CDR3 protein. The sample lists about 310,000 distinct CDR3 sequences, 17% occurring once. Sequences were obtained from PBMCs. These receptor sequences come from a human donor in good health (CMV status not recorded). Some clones in this sample may be carry-over from other donors' samples.

This clonotype was found a few times. V usage is TRBV9 and J usage is TRBJ1-1; weak D call: TRBD1 (5 bases). The CDR3 has 12 residues. Germline V lookup: CDR1 SGDLS, CDR2 YYNGEE. The V gene lost 3 bases and the J gene lost 4 bases, with 7 bases spanning the gap. In DNA, the CDR3 is TGTGCCAGCAGCGCCGACAGCACTGAAGCTTTCTTT. Translating gives CASSADSTEAFF.

Ten or more counts support this clonotype. The V and J genes are TRBV7-2 and TRBJ2-7; D is ambiguous. V dropped 0 bases and J dropped 4 bases, with 7 bases sitting between them. This CDR3 has 13 residues. The V gene's germline CDR1 is SGHTA and CDR2 FQGNSA. The CDR3 reads CASSLATDYEQYF. The CDR3 DNA reads TGTGCCAGCAGCTTAGCTACTGATTACGAGCAGTACTTC.

The chain links TRBV7-9 to TRBJ1-5; D unclear. In germline, CDR1 is SEHNR, CDR2 FQNEAQ (reference sequence). The CDR3 is 18 amino acids. V was trimmed by 0 bases and J by 6 bases, leaving 21 bases between them. CDR3 region: CASSLATLTGRQAQPQHF. The CDR3 nucleotides read TGTGCCAGCAGCTTAGCAACCCTGACCGGACGGCAGGCTCAGCCCCAGCATTTT.

The chain joins TRBV28 to TRBJ2-2; 7 nucleotides line up with TRBD2. CDR1 is MDHEN and CDR2 is SYDVKM in the germline V gene. This CDR3 has 18 residues. The CDR3 DNA is TGTGCAACGACCGGGCAGGGAGGGCAAGCTTTCGGCACCGGGGAGCTGTTTTTT. Protein product: CATTGQGGQAFGTGELFF.

This chain links TRBV6-1 with TRBJ2-3; TRBD2 agrees at 7 bases. Trimming at V came to 6 bases and at J to 14 bases, leaving 17 bases not matched to a gene. In germline, CDR1 is MNHNS, CDR2 SASEGT. This CDR3 is built from 14 residues. The CDR3 here is CASRGRTRYLRLYF. CDR3 coding DNA: TGTGCCAGCAGGGGACGGACTAGGTATTTGCGGCTGTATTTT.

In its sample, this clonotype was seen a few times. This chain connects TRBV20-1 to TRBJ1-1; a possible D gene is TRBD1 (6 bases). The V end lost 4 bases, the J end lost 0 bases, and 12 bases lay between the germline ends. The CDR3 is made up of 14 amino acids. The germline V gene encodes CDR1 DFQATT and CDR2 SNEGSKA (reference sequence). The CDR3, as DNA: TGCAGTGCTATTCCAGGGACACTGAACACTGAAGCTTTCTTT. Translated, it gives CSAIPGTLNTEAFF.

The rearrangement links TRBV2 to TRBJ1-5; no clear D gene. This CDR3 is built from 16 residues. V lost 2 bases and J lost 0, with 11 bases in between. Germline CDR1 is SNHLY and CDR2 is FYNNEI. This CDR3 is CASSEQPAYSNQPQHF. Here the CDR3 DNA reads TGTGCCAGCAGTGAACAGCCGGCCTATAGCAATCAGCCCCAGCATTTT.

In its sample, this clonotype was seen many times. The V gene is TRBV7-8, the J gene TRBJ1-2, with D possibly being TRBD1 (5 bases). In germline, CDR1 is SGHVS, CDR2 FQNEAQ. The ends were cut back, 1 base at V and 4 bases at J, with 22 bases in the middle. There are 18 residues in the CDR3. CDR3: CASSLDGPWADSLYGYTF. The CDR3 DNA reads TGTGCCAGCAGCTTAGATGGACCTTGGGCAGACAGTCTCTATGGCTACACCTTC. Supplemented by reference TRBV7-8 and TRBJ1-2, the full variable domain reads GAGVSQSPRYKVAKRGQDVALRCDPISGHVSLFWYQQALGQGPEFLTYFQNEAQLDKSGLPSDRFFAERPEGSVSTLKIQRTQQEDSAVYLCASSLDGPWADSLYGYTFGSGTRLTVV.

The rearrangement uses TRBV15 and TRBJ2-4, with D perhaps TRBD2 (6 bases). The ends were cut back, 1 base at V and 0 bases at J, with 19 bases in the middle. Germline V gene data show CDR1 as LNHNV and CDR2 as YYDKDF (reference sequence). This CDR3 has 19 residues. The CDR3 DNA follows: TGTGCCACCAGCAGAGCCGAGTTCGGGGACTTTCTAGCCAAAAACATTCAGTACTTC. It codes for CATSRAEFGDFLAKNIQYF.

This clonotype occurred a few times. As DNA, the CDR3 is TGTGCCAGTAGTATAGTCCCGGATACGCAGTATTTT. It specifies CASSIVPDTQYF. The chain employs TRBV19 and TRBJ2-3; no definite D call. The germline gives CDR1 LNHDA, CDR2 SQIVND (reference sequence). This CDR3 has 12 amino acids. Trimming left V 1 base short and J 6 bases short, with 5 bases between.

This clonotype occurred once. This sequence joins TRBV6-5 and TRBJ2-3, with 7 bases that match TRBD2. This CDR3 region has 13 residues. Germline V gene sequence: CDR1 MNHEY, CDR2 SVGAGI. V gave up 2 bases and J gave up 4 bases; unmatched junction bases: 0. The CDR3 reads CASSYRGADTQYF. Here the CDR3 DNA reads TGTGCCAGCAGTTACCGGGGGGCAGATACGCAGTATTTT.

Only a few counts were recorded for this clonotype. The chain carries TRBV20-1 and TRBJ1-2, with D unclear. The V gene lost 0 bases and the J gene lost 2 bases, with 10 bases spanning the gap. Germline V gene data show CDR1 as DFQATT and CDR2 as SNEGSKA (reference sequence). This CDR3 is built from 14 residues. In nucleotides, the CDR3 is TGCAGTGCTAGAGATCGACGGATAAACTATGGCTACACCTTC. Translating gives CSARDRRINYGYTF.

This clonotype was seen only a few times. The V gene is TRBV9, the J gene TRBJ1-1, with D maybe TRBD1 (6 bases). The CDR3 is 14 amino acids. Germline V gene lookup returns CDR1 SGDLS and CDR2 YYNGEE. Trimming cost V 4 bases and J 6 bases, with 16 bases left between them. CDR3 bases: TGTGCCAGCAGCAAACGACAGGTCCGGGCTGAAGCTTTCTTT. Protein sequence: CASSKRQVRAEAFF. Full variable domain (missing parts from reference TRBV9 and TRBJ1-1): DSGVTQTPKHLITATGQRVTLRCSPRSGDLSVYWYQQSLDQGLQFLIQYYNGEERAKGNILERFSAQQFPDLHSELNLSSLELGDSALYFCASSKRQVRAEAFFGQGTRLTVV.

This clonotype was recorded many times. The V and J genes are TRBV7-2 and TRBJ2-7; a weak D match, TRBD1 (6 bases). V dropped 5 bases and J dropped 2 bases, with 13 bases sitting between them. CDR3 length: 14 amino acids. CDR1 SGHTA and CDR2 FQGNSA come from the germline V gene. CDR3 DNA sequence: TGTGCCAGCAGCCCCACAGGGAGCGCCTACGAGCAGTACTTC. Encoded protein: CASSPTGSAYEQYF.

At least ten counts were recorded for this clonotype. The chain uses TRBV7-2 and TRBJ2-7; D remains ambiguous. The CDR3 length is 12 residues. Germline loops: CDR1 SGHTA, CDR2 FQGNSA. Trimming removed 3 bases from V and 2 bases from J, with 5 bases in between. For the CDR3, the DNA is TGTGCCAGCAGCTTTCCGGCCTACGAGCAGTACTTC. Its protein product is CASSFPAYEQYF.

This clonotype appeared many times. The chain joins TRBV7-8 to TRBJ2-5; TRBD2 matches 8 bases. This CDR3 comprises 16 residues. V gave up 1 base and J gave up 2 bases; unmatched junction bases: 6. Looked up from germline, CDR1 is SGHVS and CDR2 is FQNEAQ. Here the CDR3 DNA reads TGTGCCAGCAGCTTAGTCAGACTAGCGAATCAAGAGACCCAGTACTTC. Translating it yields CASSLVRLANQETQYF. Filled out from reference TRBV7-8 and TRBJ2-5, the complete variable domain reads GAGVSQSPRYKVAKRGQDVALRCDPISGHVSLFWYQQALGQGPEFLTYFQNEAQLDKSGLPSDRFFAERPEGSVSTLKIQRTQQEDSAVYLCASSLVRLANQETQYFGPGTRLLVL.